This T cell receptor beta chain was documented in a study of identical twins. The germline V gene has CDR1 LGHNA and CDR2 YNFKEQ. Losses at the gene ends were 2 bases for V and 3 bases for J; bases not matched to a gene: 4. The CDR3 is made up of 16 amino acids. TCRdb re-analysed the 5' RACE reads in MiXCR, keeping a single row per CDR3 protein. The sample consists of 500,000 to 600,000 distinct CDR3 sequences, 20% to 25% of them appearing once. In its sample, this clonotype was seen many times. A further study also used this sample, focusing on T cells expressing NK-cell markers.

The sequence came from a woman aged 18-35 years in good health. The J gene is TRBJ1-4, the V gene TRBV4-2; 9 nucleotides agree with TRBD1. Sequencing was carried out using CD4+ T cells sorted from blood. The CDR3 loop is CASSQLHRGPNEKLFF. The CDR3 DNA is TGTGCCAGCAGCCAACTACACAGGGGGCCTAATGAAAAACTGTTTTTT.